This TCR beta chain was recorded in a study of T cells in Graves' hyperthyroidism and ophthalmopathy. Study-wide results and limits: For ophthalmopathy, model prediction preceded onset by a median around 7 months.

Trimming took off 6 bases at V and 7 bases at J, with 21 bases between the two ends. The CDR3 extends over 15 amino acids. Germline assignment: CDR1 MNHNS and CDR2 SASEGT. RNA transcripts provided the source from which TCR beta CDR3 regions were amplified. When the TCR CDR3 underwent first-round RT-PCR, the HTBI primer set was used. TCRdb independently ran MiXCR on the multiplex PCR reads; one entry per CDR3 protein. This table has 250,000 to 400,000 distinct CDR3 sequences, around 13% appearing once. In its sample, this clonotype was seen many times. Its antigen is as yet unknown. Sequenced sample: blood. This chain connects TRBV6-1 to TRBJ1-2, with D possibly being TRBD1 (5 bases). The TCR was taken from a woman between 35 and 50 years old with Graves' ophthalmopathy. CDR3 nucleotide sequence: TGTGCCAGCAGCCCCGAAATCGCAGGGTATAGTGGCTACACCTTC. Amino acids: CASSPEIAGYSGYTF.